The sample holds many counts of the clone carrying this T cell receptor beta chain. As yet, its antigen is unknown. TCRdb reprocessed the 5' RACE reads with MiXCR, giving one entry per CDR3 protein. The data contain 750,000 to 850,000 distinct CDR3 sequences, about 10% of them seen just once; the ten biggest clones take up just over 0.5%. The CDR3 runs 16 residues. Trimming shortened V by 4 bases and J by 0 bases, and 15 bases separated the two germline ends. Per the germline V gene, CDR1 is MDHEN and CDR2 is SYDVKM. This sample was taken from a study of CD8 T cells in ankylosing spondylitis. Study results and caveats: For ankylosing spondylitis blood, a TCR beta motif of seven to nine highly homologous variants appeared characteristic.

The receptor was isolated from a male donor with ankylosing spondylitis. Sequencing was done on a sample of blood, either unsorted or a sorted T cell fraction (not recorded which). The chain couples TRBV28 to TRBJ1-1; a possible D gene is TRBD1 (6 bases). CDR3 residues: CASSYPGATLNTEAFF. CDR3 sequence (DNA): TGTGCCAGCAGTTATCCAGGGGCGACCTTGAACACTGAAGCTTTCTTT.